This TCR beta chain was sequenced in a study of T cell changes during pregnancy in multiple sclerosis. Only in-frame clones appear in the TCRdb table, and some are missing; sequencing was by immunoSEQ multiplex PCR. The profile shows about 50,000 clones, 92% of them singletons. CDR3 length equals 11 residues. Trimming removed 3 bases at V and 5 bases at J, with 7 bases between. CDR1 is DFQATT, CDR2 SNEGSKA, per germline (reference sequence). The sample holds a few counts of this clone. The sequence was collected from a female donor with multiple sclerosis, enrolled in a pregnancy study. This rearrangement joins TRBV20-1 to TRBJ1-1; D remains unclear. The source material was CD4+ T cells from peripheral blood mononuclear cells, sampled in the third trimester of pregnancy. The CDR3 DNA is TGCAGTGCTAGCACGCGGACTGAAGCTTTCTTT. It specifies CSASTRTEAFF.